The present T cell receptor beta chain was sequenced within a study of identical twins. Findings and caveats of the study: Insertions were fewer in abundant cord blood beta clonotypes, whereas memory repertoires showed none of this pattern.

This clonotype was found many times. Its specificity is unknown. TCRdb processed the 5' RACE reads anew with MiXCR; each CDR3 protein has one entry. Among more than 400,000 distinct CDR3 sequences listed, around 15% were seen once. The length of the CDR3 is 14 residues. Losses at the gene ends were 6 bases for V and 4 bases for J; bases not matched to a gene: 9. Germline loops: CDR1 LGHDT, CDR2 YNNKEL (reference sequence). This sample was shared with a second study, whose subject was yellow fever vaccine responses in identical twins.

Sample: CD4+ T cells sorted from blood. This receptor was identified in a woman aged 18-29 years in good health. This chain uses TRBV3-1 with TRBJ2-7, with 7 positions matching TRBD1. The chain's CDR3 is CASRSTTGAYEQYF. For the CDR3, the DNA is TGTGCCAGCAGGTCTACTACAGGGGCTTACGAGCAGTACTTC.